These T cell receptor beta chains were read from a single sample in a study of OX40 agonist ivuxolimab in advanced cancers. TCRdb's copy holds only in-frame clones and misses some; the assay was immunoSEQ multiplex PCR. The table records under 20,000 clones, more than 75% of them present only once. Sequencing used CD4+ or CD8+ T cells sorted from blood, obtained in a trial of the OX40 agonist ivuxolimab. Receptors originate from an adult with an advanced solid tumor such as melanoma, head and neck, liver or kidney cancer. CDR3s include the opening cysteine and the closing phenylalanine or tryptophan. D genes are given only for firm matches. Expanded clones get a size class; other rows say once, few or many, or leave the size out.

d_gene	v_gene	abundance	j_gene	CDR3nt	CDR3aa
-	TRBV25-1	-	TRBJ1-6	TGTGCCAGCAGGGAGACTAGCTCCTATAATTCACCCCTCCACTTT	CASRETSSYNSPLHF
-	TRBV2	-	TRBJ2-7	TGTGCCGGTGAGAGTGGGTCCAGGGACGAGCAGTACTTC	CAGESGSRDEQYF
-	TRBV5-8	-	TRBJ2-1	TGTGCCAGCAGAGGAAGAGGGAGCGGCTACAATGAGCAGTTCTTC	CASRGRGSGYNEQFF
TRBD1	TRBV11-2	-	TRBJ1-5	TGTGCCAGCAGCTTACACAGGGGGCCCAATCAGCCCCAGCATTTT	CASSLHRGPNQPQHF
-	TRBV5-4	-	TRBJ2-7	TGTGCCAGCAGCTTGGGGAGGGGACCCGAGCAGTACTTC	CASSLGRGPEQYF
TRBD1	TRBV15	-	TRBJ2-7	TGTGCCACCAGCAGCCGGGACAGGGGCTTTTTGGACGAGCAGTACTTC	CATSSRDRGFLDEQYF
TRBD2	TRBV14	few	TRBJ2-1	TGTGCCAGCAGCCCCCTAGCGGGAGGGCATGAGCAGTTCTTC	CASSPLAGGHEQFF
TRBD1	TRBV7-2	-	TRBJ1-5	TGTGCCAGCAGCCCTCGGGGACAGGGGGCTCAGCCCCAGCATTTT	CASSPRGQGAQPQHF
-	TRBV7-6	-	TRBJ1-2	TGTGCCAGCACTACCGACAGTATCTATGGCTACACCTTC	CASTTDSIYGYTF
TRBD2	TRBV27	-	TRBJ2-7	TGTGTCCTCTTTAGCGGGTCAACCTACGAGCAGTACTTC	CVLFSGSTYEQYF
TRBD1	TRBV10-1	once	TRBJ2-4	TGCGCCGGCTTGGGACAGGAGGGGAAAAACATTCAGTACTTC	CAGLGQEGKNIQYF
-	TRBV9	-	TRBJ1-1	TGTGCCAGCAGCGGAACCCCGAACACTGAAGCTTTCTTT	CASSGTPNTEAFF
TRBD2	TRBV5-6	-	TRBJ2-7	TGTGCCAGCAGCCAGGGACTAGCCTACGAGCAGTACTTC	CASSQGLAYEQYF
-	TRBV7-7	few	TRBJ1-1	TGTGCCAGCAGCTTACGTCAGGACACTGAAGCTTTCTTT	CASSLRQDTEAFF
-	TRBV4-1	-	TRBJ2-7	TGCGCCAGCAGCCCCCTCGGGGGAACCTACGAGCAGTACTTC	CASSPLGGTYEQYF
-	TRBV6-5	-	TRBJ2-5	TGTGCCAGCAGTTACTCGGGGGAGACCCAGTACTTC	CASSYSGETQYF
TRBD2	TRBV6-1	-	TRBJ2-3	TGTGCCAGCAGTGGGAGCGGGAGTCGGGTAGATACGCAGTATTTT	CASSGSGSRVDTQYF
TRBD1	TRBV4-2	-	TRBJ1-4	TGTGCCAGCAGCCAAGGACCGGGACAGGCTAATGAAAAACTGTTTTTT	CASSQGPGQANEKLFF
-	TRBV10-3	-	TRBJ1-4	TGTGCCATCAGTGAGTGGTCTGGGCCTAATGAAAAACTGTTTTTT	CAISEWSGPNEKLFF
TRBD1	TRBV29-1	-	TRBJ2-7	TGCAGCGCTCAGGGGGCTACCTACGAGCAGTACTTC	CSAQGATYEQYF
-	TRBV10-3	once	TRBJ1-5	TGTGCCATCTCTCCGGGGGCGAATCAGCCCCAGCATTTT	CAISPGANQPQHF
-	TRBV29-1	-	TRBJ2-1	TGCAGCGTTGAAACAATGGGGGATGAGCAGTTCTTC	CSVETMGDEQFF
-	TRBV30	-	TRBJ1-5	TGTGCCTGGAGTCGCCAGGGCAATCAGCCCCAGCATTTT	CAWSRQGNQPQHF
TRBD1	TRBV2	few	TRBJ1-3	TGTGCCAGCAGTGTGACAGGGGGCCCCTCTGGAAACACCATATATTTT	CASSVTGGPSGNTIYF
-	TRBV5-3	-	TRBJ1-5	TGTGCCAGAAGCTTGGCGCAGGGAGGTTTTAACAATCAGCCCCAGCATTTT	CARSLAQGGFNNQPQHF
TRBD2	TRBV11-2	-	TRBJ2-1	TGTGCCAGCAGCTTTGGGACTAGCGGGAGGGATGAGCAGTTCTTC	CASSFGTSGRDEQFF
-	TRBV28	once	TRBJ1-1	TGTGCCAGCAGTCCGGAAAACACTGAAGCTTTCTTT	CASSPENTEAFF
TRBD2	TRBV5-4	-	TRBJ2-1	TGTGCCAGCAGCCCTGCCGGACTAGCAATTGACAATGAGCAGTTCTTC	CASSPAGLAIDNEQFF
-	TRBV19	-	TRBJ1-3	TGTGCCAGTAGTATGGATCTGGGAAACACCATATATTTT	CASSMDLGNTIYF
TRBD1	TRBV5-6	-	TRBJ2-7	TGTGCCAGCAGCCCTCCGGGACAGAGCTCCTACGAGCAGTACTTC	CASSPPGQSSYEQYF
-	TRBV7-4	-	TRBJ2-1	TGTGCCAGCAGCTTACAGGGAGACAATGAGCAGTTCTTC	CASSLQGDNEQFF
TRBD1	TRBV29-1	few	TRBJ2-7	TGCAGCGTTGAGGGACAGTCCTCCTACGAGCAGTACTTC	CSVEGQSSYEQYF
-	TRBV7-2	-	TRBJ2-4	TGTGCCAGCAGCCCGCCGGACAGACTAGCCAAAAACATTCAGTACTTC	CASSPPDRLAKNIQYF
-	TRBV14	-	TRBJ2-3	TGTGCCAGCAGCCAAGGGTTAGCTCCCCCAGATACGCAGTATTTT	CASSQGLAPPDTQYF
TRBD2	TRBV5-1	-	TRBJ2-2	TGCGCCAGCAGCTTAGAGACTAGCGGAACCGGGGAGCTGTTTTTT	CASSLETSGTGELFF
TRBD1	TRBV27	-	TRBJ1-6	TGTGCCAGCAGTTCCATTGGACAGGGGAATTCACCCCTCCACTTT	CASSSIGQGNSPLHF
TRBD1	TRBV2	-	TRBJ1-3	TGTGCCAGCAGATGGGGGACAGGGCAAGGCTCTGGAAACACCATATATTTT	CASRWGTGQGSGNTIYF
-	TRBV28	-	TRBJ2-3	TGTGCCAGCAGTTTGCGTCTGAGAGATACGCAGTATTTT	CASSLRLRDTQYF
-	TRBV9	-	TRBJ1-6	TGTGCCAGCAGCTCCTCTAATTCGGCCCATTCACCCCTCCACTTT	CASSSSNSAHSPLHF
-	TRBV11-2	-	TRBJ1-1	TGTGCCAGCAGCTTAGCGTCCGGAGGAAGAACTGAAGCTTTCTTT	CASSLASGGRTEAFF
TRBD1	TRBV11-2	-	TRBJ1-1	TGTGCCAGCAGCCCTTCGACAGGGTTGAACACTGAAGCTTTCTTT	CASSPSTGLNTEAFF
-	TRBV21-1	-	TRBJ2-5	TGTGCCAGCAGCAAAGAGAGGGGAGGGGACAGCCCGATTTCGGAGACCCAGTACTTC	CASSKERGGDSPISETQYF
-	TRBV28	-	TRBJ1-4	TGTGCCAGCCAGTGGGGCCCAGATGAAAAACTGTTTTTT	CASQWGPDEKLFF
-	TRBV28	-	TRBJ1-4	TGTGCCAGCACCAGAGGGTGGGGGACGGAAAAACTGTTTTTT	CASTRGWGTEKLFF
TRBD2	TRBV4-1	-	TRBJ2-7	TGCGCTATGATTTTGCCACTAGCGGGAGGGCCACACGAGCAGTACTTC	CAMILPLAGGPHEQYF
-	TRBV10-3	-	TRBJ2-7	TGTGCCATCAGTCCAACTTATTCGACAGCCGGCAACCTTTACGAGCAGTACTTC	CAISPTYSTAGNLYEQYF
-	TRBV12-2	-	TRBJ2-7	TGTGTCCGAGGAGGCCGCGAGCAGTACTTC	CVRGGREQYF
-	TRBV7-2	few	TRBJ1-5	TGTGCCAGCAGCTTAGTGGCAGGCAAACAGGGACAGCCCCAGCATTTT	CASSLVAGKQGQPQHF
-	TRBV6-4	-	TRBJ1-5	TGTGCCAGCCCGTTGGGTAGCAATCAGCCCCAGCATTTT	CASPLGSNQPQHF
-	TRBV5-6	-	TRBJ2-6	TGTGCCAGCAGCTCCGGACCGTACTCTGGGGCCAACGTCCTGACTTTC	CASSSGPYSGANVLTF